This entry concerns a single TCR beta chain. Antigen: not known. This CDR3 spans 16 amino acids. V lost 3 bases and J lost 6; bases outside the gene matches: 13. The V gene's germline CDR1 is SGHTA and CDR2 FQGNSA. This record belongs to a study of cytomegalovirus exposure and HLA in healthy donors. General study findings and limits: While the bulk of TCR sequences proved rare, some public TCRs turned up in many donors.

PCR used 60 Vbeta primers and 13 Jbeta primers. Clones were read by immunoSEQ multiplex PCR, and TCRdb kept only the in-frame ones, dropping some. The repertoire includes about 240,000 clones, 70% to 90% of them detected once, and around 8.6% sits in the top ten. The TCR sequence derives from a woman aged 60-70 years in good health and CMV-seropositive. The V call is TRBV7-2, the J call TRBJ2-7, with 8 bases identical to TRBD1. The sequenced sample consisted of PBMCs. CDR3 amino acids: CASSFKLPDRESEQYF. CDR3 coding DNA: TGTGCCAGCAGCTTTAAATTACCGGACAGGGAAAGCGAGCAGTACTTC.